These 23 T cell receptor beta chains share one sample of origin, sequenced in a study of blood T cell repertoires in COVID-19. TCRdb's copy holds only in-frame clones and misses some; the assay was immunoSEQ multiplex PCR. The sample records 300,000 to 350,000 clones, over 75% being singletons. Sequencing input: PBMCs or T cells enriched from blood (not recorded which). Receptors were obtained from a man aged 25-45 years who had recovered from COVID-19.

V gene TRBV6-5 combines with J gene TRBJ2-3, with 7 positions matching TRBD1. Trimming took 7 bases from V and 1 from J; bases not matched to a gene: 8. Germline CDR1 and CDR2: MNHEY and SVGAGI. The length of the CDR3 is 15 residues. The CDR3, as DNA: TGTGCCAGCAAAATTGGGACAGCCGGCACAGATACGCAGTATTTT. This translates into CASKIGTAGTDTQYF.

This clone was observed once. The chain uses TRBV19 and TRBJ1-2; no reliable D call. With 5 bases removed from V and 5 bases from J, the gap between germline ends came to 18 bases. The CDR3 spans 15 residues. Germline-derived CDR1 and CDR2 are LNHDA and SQIVND (reference sequence). CDR3 region: CASSRTTDRRYGYTF. The CDR3 nucleotides are TGTGCCAGTAGTCGCACGACCGATAGGAGGTATGGCTACACCTTC.

This chain links TRBV7-2 with TRBJ2-7; possible D gene TRBD1, 6 bases. From germline, CDR1 is SGHTA and CDR2 FQGNSA. There are 13 residues in the CDR3. V was trimmed by 6 bases and J by 1 base, leaving 10 bases between them. CDR3 DNA: TGTGCCAGCAGACCTACAGGGTCCTACGAGCAGTACTTC. This sequence encodes CASRPTGSYEQYF.

This sequence joins TRBV5-1 and TRBJ2-3; 9 bases map to TRBD1. This CDR3 spans 16 amino acids. Trimming removed 3 bases from V and 3 bases from J; junction bases left unmatched: 8. The germline CDR1 and CDR2 sequences are SGHRS and YFSETQ. The CDR3 DNA reads as TGCGCCAGCAGCTCGCCGGGACAGGGTGTAACAGATACGCAGTATTTT. It yields the protein CASSSPGQGVTDTQYF.

V usage is TRBV18 and J usage is TRBJ2-5; possible D gene TRBD2, 6 bases. V was clipped by 2 bases and J by 5 bases, with 15 bases between them. Germline CDR1 KGHSH, CDR2 LQKENI. CDR3 size: 15 residues. For the CDR3, the DNA is TGTGCCAGCTCACCATCTTTGCGCGGGGCGGAGACCCAGTACTTC. It specifies CASSPSLRGAETQYF.

This clone appeared many times. This sequence joins TRBV5-1 and TRBJ2-3; 11 bases are shared with TRBD2. There are 16 residues in the CDR3. Germline CDR1 is SGHRS and CDR2 is YFSETQ. V dropped 3 bases and J dropped 5; count of bases not matched to a gene: 8. The chain's CDR3 is CASSSLTSGEGDTQYF. In DNA, the CDR3 is TGCGCCAGCAGCTCCCTGACTAGCGGGGAGGGAGATACGCAGTATTTT.

The chain employs TRBV21-1 and TRBJ1-4; the D call TRBD1 from the table was never checked on the DNA. TRBV21-1 is designated a pseudogene. This CDR3 comprises 16 residues. The CDR3 loop reads CASNTGPGQAHEKLFF. In nucleotides, the CDR3 is TGTGCCAGTAACACCGGCCCGGGACAGGCCCACGAAAAACTGTTTTTT.

The chain has TRBV7-2 and TRBJ1-1, with D possibly being TRBD1 (6 bases). Germline CDR1 SGHTA, CDR2 FQGNSA. This CDR3 spans 14 amino acids. Deletions cut 2 bases from V and 0 bases from J, with 7 bases between. CDR3 region: CASSLNRVNTEAFF. The CDR3 DNA sequence: TGTGCCAGCAGCTTAAACAGGGTGAACACTGAAGCTTTCTTT.

The V call is TRBV10-3, the J call TRBJ2-3; 11 bases are a match to TRBD2. V shed 10 bases, J shed 0 bases, and the junction held 9 bases outside the gene matches. The CDR3 totals 16 residues. Germline V gene sequence: CDR1 ENHRY, CDR2 SYGVKD. The CDR3 protein is CATLPTSGVSTDTQYF. In nucleotides, the CDR3 is TGTGCCACCCTACCGACTAGCGGGGTGAGCACAGATACGCAGTATTTT.

V usage is TRBV6-2 or TRBV6-3 and J usage is TRBJ1-1, with D unclear. Germline CDR1 is MNHEY and CDR2 is SVGEGT. The CDR3 length is 15 residues. Trimming took 5 bases from V and 6 from J, leaving 19 bases between them. The CDR3 loop reads CASSPAQRVWPEAFF. The CDR3 DNA reads TGTGCCAGCAGTCCCGCCCAGAGGGTATGGCCTGAAGCTTTCTTT.

The chain uses TRBV6-2 or TRBV6-3 and TRBJ2-7; 7 positions match TRBD2. V lost 0 bases, J lost 6 bases, and 11 bases stayed unmatched. This CDR3 region has 16 residues. Germline V gives CDR1 MNHEY, CDR2 SVGEGT. The CDR3 DNA follows: TGTGCCAGCAGTTACTCCGGGGTAGCGGGTGTTGGCGAGCAGTACTTC. Amino acid sequence: CASSYSGVAGVGEQYF.

The chain employs TRBV7-2 and TRBJ1-6; 9 bases align to TRBD1. This CDR3 is 15 amino acids long. From germline, CDR1 is SGHTA and CDR2 FQGNSA. J was trimmed by 6 bases and V by 2 bases; bases with no gene match: 2. The CDR3 DNA reads as TGTGCCAGCAGCTTATTGACAGGGGGTAATTCACCCCTCCACTTT. Amino acids: CASSLLTGGNSPLHF.

The gene calls are TRBV19 and TRBJ1-1; no definite D call. Germline V lookup: CDR1 LNHDA, CDR2 SQIVND (reference sequence). V dropped 5 bases and J dropped 2 bases, with 12 bases sitting between them. This CDR3 has 14 residues. The CDR3 protein is CASSAIPGNTEAFF. CDR3 nucleotides: TGTGCCAGTAGTGCAATCCCGGGAAACACTGAAGCTTTCTTT.

V and J are TRBV19 and TRBJ1-1; D is unresolved. The V gene's germline CDR1 is LNHDA and CDR2 SQIVND (reference sequence). Trimming shortened V by 3 bases and J by 6 bases, and 14 bases separated the two germline ends. CDR3 length: 14 residues. Here the CDR3 DNA reads TGTGCCAGTAGTATCGGTGTGGGGAGTGCTGAAGCTTTCTTT. Translated, it gives CASSIGVGSAEAFF.

This clone was picked up one time. The V call is TRBV11-2, the J call TRBJ1-1, with 7 nucleotides matching TRBD1. The J segment lost 6 bases and the V segment lost 5 bases, leaving 9 bases of the junction unmatched. The CDR3 is made up of 14 amino acids. The germline gives CDR1 SGHAT, CDR2 FQNNGV. CDR3 in amino acids: CASSLRTGRAEAFF. CDR3 nucleotides: TGTGCCAGCAGCCTACGGACAGGACGGGCTGAAGCTTTCTTT.

The chain has TRBV9 and TRBJ2-5; 12 bases line up with TRBD2. This CDR3 has 19 residues. Per the germline V gene, CDR1 is SGDLS and CDR2 is YYNGEE. Trimming at V came to 3 bases and at J to 5 bases, leaving 17 bases not matched to a gene. In DNA, the CDR3 is TGTGCCAGCAGCGAAGAAGACCCCGAAACTAGCGGGGGGCGGGAGACCCAGTACTTC. It encodes CASSEEDPETSGGRETQYF.

The chain is built from TRBV2 and TRBJ1-2, with D tentatively TRBD1 (6 bases). The CDR3 is 13 residues long. The ends were cut back, 7 bases at V and 8 bases at J, with 17 bases in the middle. Germline CDR1 reads SNHLY; CDR2 reads FYNNEI. This CDR3 reads CASTTTRGYGYTF. The CDR3 DNA is TGTGCCAGCACGACGACGAGGGGGTACGGCTACACCTTC.

This rearrangement joins TRBV4-2 to TRBJ1-6, with D possibly being TRBD1 (5 bases). The CDR3 has 15 residues. Deletions cut 0 bases from V and 9 bases from J, with 12 bases between. Germline loops: CDR1 LGHNA, CDR2 YNFKEQ. This CDR3 reads CASSQEGNRGSPLHF. The CDR3 region has the DNA TGTGCCAGCAGCCAAGAAGGGAATAGGGGTTCACCCCTCCACTTT.

CDR3: CASTGGGASYNEQFF. CDR3 bases: TGCGCCAGCACCGGCGGGGGGGCCTCCTACAATGAGCAGTTCTTC. The chain recombines TRBV5-1 with TRBJ2-1; 9 nucleotides match TRBD2. V lost 6 bases and J lost 0; bases outside the gene matches: 4. This CDR3 has 15 amino acids. Germline V lookup: CDR1 SGHRS, CDR2 YFSETQ. Variable domain in full (rest from reference TRBV5-1 and TRBJ2-1): KAGVTQTPRYLIKTRGQQVTLSCSPISGHRSVSWYQQTPGQGLQFLFEYFSETQRNKGNFPGRFSGRQFSNSRSEMNVSTLELGDSALYLCASTGGGASYNEQFFGPGTRLTVL.

This clone appeared once. The genes are TRBV5-1 and TRBJ2-1, with 13 bases lining up with TRBD2. This CDR3 has 17 amino acids. Germline V gene lookup returns CDR1 SGHRS and CDR2 YFSETQ. Losses at the gene ends were 0 bases for V and 3 bases for J; bases not matched to a gene: 3. Here the CDR3 DNA reads TGCGCCAGCAGCTTGGGACTAGCGGGGGGCGACTACAATGAGCAGTTCTTC. It encodes CASSLGLAGGDYNEQFF. Supplemented by reference TRBV5-1 and TRBJ2-1, the full variable domain reads KAGVTQTPRYLIKTRGQQVTLSCSPISGHRSVSWYQQTPGQGLQFLFEYFSETQRNKGNFPGRFSGRQFSNSRSEMNVSTLELGDSALYLCASSLGLAGGDYNEQFFGPGTRLTVL.

This clone was picked up one time. The chain has TRBV5-1 and TRBJ2-3; D unresolved. The CDR3 has 15 residues. The germline V gene encodes CDR1 SGHRS and CDR2 YFSETQ. The V and J ends lost 0 bases and 0 bases respectively, with 8 bases between them. The CDR3, as DNA: TGCGCCAGCAGCTTGGGCTATCTTAGCACAGATACGCAGTATTTT. Amino acid sequence: CASSLGYLSTDTQYF.

This CDR3 is CATSDSRGAATEAFF. CDR3 DNA: TGTGCCACCAGTGATTCCCGGGGGGCGGCGACTGAAGCTTTCTTT. The chain carries TRBV24-1 and TRBJ1-1; possibly TRBD1 for D (6 bases). CDR3 length: 15 amino acids. V was clipped by 2 bases and J by 5 bases, with 14 bases between them. CDR1 and CDR2 from the germline V gene are KGHDR and SFDVKD.

This rearrangement joins TRBV29-1 to TRBJ2-5; D perhaps matches TRBD1 (5 bases). Germline V gene sequence: CDR1 SQVTM, CDR2 ANQGSEA. The germline V and J ends were trimmed by 6 bases and 5 bases, with 13 bases remaining between them. The CDR3 is 12 residues long. CDR3 coding DNA: TGCAGCGTGCGCAGGGTTTTGGAGACCCAGTACTTC. Protein sequence: CSVRRVLETQYF. The full variable domain, completed using reference TRBV29-1 and TRBJ2-5, is SAVISQKPSRDICQRGTSLTIQCQVDSQVTMMFWYRQQPGQSLTLIATANQGSEATYESGFVIDKFPISRPNLTFSTLTVSNMSPEDSSIYLCSVRRVLETQYFGPGTRLLVL.